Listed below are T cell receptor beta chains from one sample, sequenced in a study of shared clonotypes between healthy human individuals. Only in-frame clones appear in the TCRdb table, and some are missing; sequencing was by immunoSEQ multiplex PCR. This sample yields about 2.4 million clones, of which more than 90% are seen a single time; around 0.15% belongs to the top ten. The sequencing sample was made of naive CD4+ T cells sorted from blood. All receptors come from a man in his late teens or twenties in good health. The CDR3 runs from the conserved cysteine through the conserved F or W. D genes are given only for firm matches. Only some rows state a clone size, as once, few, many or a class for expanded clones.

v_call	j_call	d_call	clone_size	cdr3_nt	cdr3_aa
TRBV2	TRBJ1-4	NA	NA	TGTGCCAGCAGTGAAGGGGGGTCTGGGAGACTGTTTTTT	CASSEGGSGRLFF
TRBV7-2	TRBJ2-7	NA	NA	TGTGCCAGCAGCCCGAGGACAGTCAACTCCTACGAGCAGTACTTC	CASSPRTVNSYEQYF
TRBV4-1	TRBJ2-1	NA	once	TGCGCCAGCAGCCAAGAGTTAGGGCATGAGCAGTTCTTC	CASSQELGHEQFF
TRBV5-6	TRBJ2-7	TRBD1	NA	TGTGCCAGCAGACCGCTCCCGGGACAGGGGGCTCGGGAGCAGTACTTC	CASRPLPGQGAREQYF
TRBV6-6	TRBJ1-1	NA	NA	TGTGCCAGCAGTCAGGGAAGAGGGATCACTGAAGCTTTCTTT	CASSQGRGITEAFF
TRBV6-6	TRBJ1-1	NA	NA	TGTGCCAGCAGAGAAGTGGCCACTGAAGCTTTCTTT	CASREVATEAFF
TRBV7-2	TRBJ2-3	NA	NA	TGTGCCAGCAGCCACTTACTAGCTCCAGATACGCAGTATTTT	CASSHLLAPDTQYF
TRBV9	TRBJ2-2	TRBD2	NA	TGTGCCAGCAGCCCTGCGGTTCAGGGACTAGCGGCGAACACCGGGGAGCTGTTTTTT	CASSPAVQGLAANTGELFF
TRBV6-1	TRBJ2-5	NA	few	TGTGCCAGCCTTGAAGGCTCCGGAAGGGAGACCCAGTACTTC	CASLEGSGRETQYF
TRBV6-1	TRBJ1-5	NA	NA	TGTGCCAGCAGTGAAACGGGGGTCGGGGGTCAGCCCCAGCATTTT	CASSETGVGGQPQHF
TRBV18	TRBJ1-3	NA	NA	TGTGCCAGCTCAACCATTGGGCCTGGCTCTGGAAACACCATATATTTT	CASSTIGPGSGNTIYF
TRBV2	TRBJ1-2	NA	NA	TGTGCCAGCAGCGTGATCGGGACCCCGAATGAGAATGGCTACACCTTC	CASSVIGTPNENGYTF
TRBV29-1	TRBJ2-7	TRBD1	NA	TGCAGCGTCCTGAGGGGGCGAACCTACGAGCAGTACTTC	CSVLRGRTYEQYF
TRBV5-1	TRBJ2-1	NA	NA	TGCGCCAGCAGCCCAGAGGGGACCCCGGGGCAGTTCTTC	CASSPEGTPGQFF
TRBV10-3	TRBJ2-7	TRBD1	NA	TGTGCCATCAGTGCAAGACAGGGGGCCGACGAGCAGTACTTC	CAISARQGADEQYF
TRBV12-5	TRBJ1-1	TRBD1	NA	TGTGCTAGTGGCAGGACAGGGACTGTTGCAGCTTTCTTT	CASGRTGTVAAFF
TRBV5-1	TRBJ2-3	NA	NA	TGCGCCAGCAGCTCGGACAGATCCACAGATACGCAGTATTTT	CASSSDRSTDTQYF
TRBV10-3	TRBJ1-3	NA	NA	TGTGCCGTGTCGCCGGGGGGTGCCCACTCTGGAAACACCATATATTTT	CAVSPGGAHSGNTIYF
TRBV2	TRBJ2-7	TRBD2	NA	TGTGCCAGCTCCCCAATGGGCGGGAGAATTTACGAGCAGTACTTC	CASSPMGGRIYEQYF
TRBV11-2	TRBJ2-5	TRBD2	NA	TGTGCCAGCAGCTTAGATCTAGCGGGTGGGCAAGAGACCCAGTACTTC	CASSLDLAGGQETQYF
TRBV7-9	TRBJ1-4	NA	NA	TGTGCCAGCAGCCCCGGAGATGCAGGGTTAAATGAAAAACTGTTTTTT	CASSPGDAGLNEKLFF
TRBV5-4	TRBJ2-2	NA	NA	TGTGCCAGCAGCTTAGGGCCGAACAACGCCGGGGAGCTGTTTTTT	CASSLGPNNAGELFF
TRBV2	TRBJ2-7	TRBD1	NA	TGTGCCAGCAGTGACCGGGACAGGCCCTCGGACGAGCAGTACTTC	CASSDRDRPSDEQYF
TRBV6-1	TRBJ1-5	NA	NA	TGTGCCAGCAATCTCGGTGGGGGGGTAGGGCCCCAGCATTTT	CASNLGGGVGPQHF
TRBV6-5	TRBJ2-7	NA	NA	TGTGCCAGCAGTTACTCCTCTAGGGGCGAGCAGTACTTC	CASSYSSRGEQYF
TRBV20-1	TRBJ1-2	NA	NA	TGCAGTGCTGACCTACTCTATGGCTACACCTTC	CSADLLYGYTF
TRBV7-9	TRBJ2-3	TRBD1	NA	TGTGCCAGCAGCTTTCTAACAGGGGAGACAGATACGCAGTATTTT	CASSFLTGETDTQYF
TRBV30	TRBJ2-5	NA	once	TGTGCCTGGAGCGAAAATGTCAGGGACGGACGTCGTGGGGAAGAGACCCAGTACTTC	CAWSENVRDGRRGEETQYF